This is a list of T cell receptor beta chains from one sample in a study of cytomegalovirus exposure and HLA in healthy donors. Repertoires were generated with immunoSEQ multiplex PCR, while TCRdb's copy carries only in-frame clones and drops some. The sample yields about 120,000 clones, approximately 89% seen once. The sequenced sample consisted of PBMCs. The receptor set was obtained from a woman under 30 in good health and CMV-seronegative. Each CDR3 is given with its conserved first and last residue. The D gene is left open where the match is weak. Not every row has a clone size; where given, it reads once, few, many or a size class.

.,TRBJ1-2,11,few,TRBV6-1,CASSGQKRVTF,TGTGCCAGCAGTGGACAGAAACGGGTCACCTTC
TRBD1,TRBJ1-1,16,.,TRBV6-6,CASRRGGQVVNTEAFF,TGTGCCAGCAGACGGGGTGGACAGGTCGTGAACACTGAAGCTTTCTTT
TRBD1,TRBJ1-5,14,.,TRBV5-1,CASSQDRGGQPQHF,TGCGCCAGCAGCCAAGACAGGGGAGGTCAGCCCCAGCATTTT
TRBD2,TRBJ2-7,17,.,TRBV28,CASSFGLAGMLSYEQYF,TGTGCCAGCAGTTTCGGACTAGCGGGAATGTTGAGCTACGAGCAGTACTTC
.,TRBJ1-1,11,.,TRBV28,CASTGDTEAFF,TGTGCCAGCACCGGGGACACTGAAGCTTTCTTT
TRBD2,TRBJ2-3,16,.,TRBV9,CASSIGTSGGQDTQYF,TGTGCCAGCAGCATCGGGACTAGCGGGGGTCAGGATACGCAGTATTTT
TRBD2,TRBJ2-7,16,.,TRBV7-2,CASSLALGAGGYEQYF,TGTGCCAGCAGCTTGGCCCTCGGAGCGGGGGGCTACGAGCAGTACTTC
.,TRBJ1-2,13,.,TRBV28,CASSIIQGYGYTF,TGTGCCAGCAGCATCATACAGGGCTATGGCTACACCTTC
TRBD1,TRBJ1-1,13,.,TRBV27,CASSTDRATEAFF,TGTGCCAGCAGTACCGACAGGGCCACTGAAGCTTTCTTT
.,TRBJ2-1,15,.,TRBV7-8,CASSSSNRESGEQFF,TGTGCCAGCAGCTCCAGTAACAGGGAGTCCGGTGAGCAGTTCTTC
TRBD1,TRBJ2-5,13,.,TRBV11-2,CASSLAEDRVANF,TGTGCCAGCAGCTTAGCGGAAGACAGGGTAGCGAACTTC
.,TRBJ1-5,15,.,TRBV28,CASSLIQGGGQPQHF,TGTGCCAGCAGTTTAATACAGGGTGGCGGTCAGCCCCAGCATTTT
.,TRBJ1-5,17,.,TRBV4-1,CASSQADRSYSNQPQHF,TGCGCCAGCAGCCAAGCTGACAGGTCTTATAGCAATCAGCCCCAGCATTTT
TRBD1,TRBJ1-2,12,.,TRBV5-5,CASSSGQNGYTF,TGTGCCAGCAGCTCGGGACAGAATGGCTACACCTTC
.,TRBJ1-2,17,.,TRBV19,CASSDGRKTGGDRGYTF,TGTGCCAGTAGCGATGGGAGGAAGACCGGGGGAGATCGGGGCTACACCTTC
.,TRBJ1-2,14,.,TRBV27,CASSLSPPGSGYTF,TGTGCCAGCAGTTTATCTCCCCCCGGTAGTGGCTACACCTTC
.,TRBJ1-1,16,.,TRBV28,CASSSQGWISYTEAFF,TGTGCCAGCAGTTCCCAGGGGTGGATATCGTACACTGAAGCTTTCTTT
TRBD2,TRBJ2-1,14,.,TRBV28,CASTPSGGFNEQFF,TGTGCCAGCACCCCTAGCGGGGGGTTCAATGAGCAGTTCTTC
TRBD1,TRBJ2-1,16,once,TRBV30,CAWSGTGGSSYNEQFF,TGTGCCTGGAGTGGGACAGGTGGGTCCTCCTACAATGAGCAGTTCTTC
.,TRBJ2-3,16,.,TRBV2,CASRGQAVISTDTQYF,TGTGCCAGCAGGGGACAAGCGGTAATAAGCACAGATACGCAGTATTTT
TRBD1,TRBJ1-4,16,.,TRBV2,CASSPTAQGTNEKLFF,TGTGCCAGCAGTCCAACAGCACAGGGGACGAATGAAAAACTGTTTTTT
TRBD2,TRBJ2-1,15,.,TRBV28,CASSLAGEGYNEQFF,TGTGCCAGCAGTCTAGCGGGGGAGGGATACAATGAGCAGTTCTTC
.,TRBJ1-1,14,.,TRBV28,CASGHGGEATEAFF,TGTGCCAGCGGGCACGGGGGGGAGGCGACTGAAGCTTTCTTT
.,TRBJ2-5,15,.,TRBV7-9,CASSLSGGPQETQYF,TGTGCCAGCAGCTTATCCGGGGGACCCCAAGAGACCCAGTACTTC
TRBD1,TRBJ2-3,16,.,TRBV19,CASSPPDRGHTDTQYF,TGTGCCAGTAGCCCGCCGGACAGGGGGCATACAGATACGCAGTATTTT
.,TRBJ1-5,13,.,TRBV18,CASSRIGDQPQHF,TGTGCCAGCTCCCGCATCGGGGATCAGCCCCAGCATTTT
.,TRBJ2-5,14,.,TRBV6-5,CASSLTSGQETQYF,TGTGCCAGCAGTTTAACGTCAGGCCAAGAGACCCAGTACTTC
TRBD1,TRBJ1-1,13,.,TRBV25-1,CASSGQGFGEAFF,TGTGCCAGCAGTGGACAGGGTTTCGGGGAAGCTTTCTTT
.,TRBJ2-5,16,once,TRBV25-1,CASSDGTRAPQETQYF,TGTGCCAGCAGTGATGGTACCAGGGCCCCACAAGAGACCCAGTACTTC
TRBD1,TRBJ1-2,19,.,TRBV28,CASSFSPYWTGGGEYGYTF,TGTGCCAGCAGTTTTTCCCCTTACTGGACAGGTGGAGGGGAGTATGGCTACACCTTC
TRBD1,TRBJ1-1,13,.,TRBV2,CASRGQGNTEAFF,TGTGCCAGCAGGGGACAGGGTAACACTGAAGCTTTCTTT
TRBD1,TRBJ1-4,14,.,TRBV6-5,CASRAGTDYEKLFF,TGTGCCAGCAGAGCCGGGACAGACTACGAAAAACTGTTTTTT
TRBD1,TRBJ2-7,17,.,TRBV7-2,CASSRGAKGATSYEQYF,TGTGCCAGCAGCCGAGGAGCCAAGGGGGCTACCTCGTACGAGCAGTACTTC
.,TRBJ2-1,11,.,TRBV19,CASSIRGEQFF,TGTGCCAGTAGTATTCGGGGTGAGCAGTTCTTC
.,TRBJ2-7,15,.,TRBV27,CASSLSQGPTYEQYF,TGTGCCAGCAGTTTGTCACAGGGTCCCACCTACGAGCAGTACTTC
TRBD2,TRBJ2-3,14,few,TRBV6-4,CASSRAGEADTQYF,TGTGCCAGCAGTCGAGCGGGGGAAGCAGATACGCAGTATTTT
.,TRBJ1-2,14,.,TRBV6-5,CASSYSGGHYGYTF,TGTGCCAGCAGTTACTCGGGAGGTCACTATGGCTACACCTTC